Below, 26 T cell receptor beta chains from the same sample are listed, as sequenced in a study of regulatory T cells in long-lasting Graves disease. Construction of TCR beta libraries relied on iRepertoire HTBI primers and on Arm-PCR targeting CDR3 regions. MiXCR was run by TCRdb on the multiplex PCR reads, yielding one entry per CDR3 protein. The sample holds 600,000 to 650,000 distinct CDR3 sequences; about 15% are singletons and the top ten take around 19%. Time point in this sample: newly diagnosed GD, antithyroid drugs for less than 3 months. RNA isolated from PBMCs was used to make the TCR library. In addition, the sample was reused for a study of T cells in Graves' hyperthyroidism and ophthalmopathy.

The specimen comprised peripheral blood mononuclear cells (PBMCs), sampled at new diagnosis, from a patient treated with antithyroid drugs. These receptors all come from a woman between 25 and 40 years old with Graves disease.

This clonotype has a count of ten or more. CDR3 protein: CASSFDNSNTEAFF. In DNA form, the CDR3 reads TGCGCCAGCAGCTTTGACAATTCGAACACTGAAGCTTTCTTT. The chain joins TRBV5-1 to TRBJ1-1; no firm D call. CDR3 length equals 14 residues. CDR1 is SGHRS, CDR2 YFSETQ, per germline. V was pared by 2 bases and J by 1 base, with 9 bases between.

This clonotype was recorded many times. The genes are TRBV3-1 and TRBJ1-2; tentatively, D is TRBD1 (6 bases). Germline assignment: CDR1 LGHDT and CDR2 YNNKEL (reference sequence). This CDR3 spans 12 amino acids. Trimming shortened V by 5 bases and J by 8 bases, and 12 bases separated the two germline ends. CDR3 nucleotides: TGTGCCAGCAGCTCGGGGGCTAAAGGCTACACCTTC. Translated, it gives CASSSGAKGYTF.

The rearrangement joins TRBV28 to TRBJ2-7, with D unclear. The V end lost 4 bases, the J end lost 0 bases, and 19 bases lay between the germline ends. The CDR3 runs 17 residues. CDR1 and CDR2 (germline): MDHEN, SYDVKM. For the CDR3, the DNA is TGTGCCAGCAGTTCCTTACTGGGGATAATTAACTCCTACGAGCAGTACTTC. Residues: CASSSLLGIINSYEQYF.

This clonotype has a count of ten or more. The rearrangement joins TRBV9 to TRBJ2-1, with D uncertain. Trimming took 0 bases from V and 4 from J, leaving 11 bases between them. The CDR3 is 15 amino acids. CDR1 is SGDLS, CDR2 YYNGEE, per germline. This CDR3 is CASSVGHGAYNEQFF. CDR3 sequence (DNA): TGTGCCAGCAGCGTAGGGCACGGAGCATACAATGAGCAGTTCTTC. The full variable domain, its missing parts supplied by reference TRBV9 and TRBJ2-1, is DSGVTQTPKHLITATGQRVTLRCSPRSGDLSVYWYQQSLDQGLQFLIQYYNGEERAKGNILERFSAQQFPDLHSELNLSSLELGDSALYFCASSVGHGAYNEQFFGPGTRLTVL.

The chain employs TRBV7-9 and TRBJ2-7; 7 bases agree with TRBD1. V shed 4 bases and J 2 bases; nucleotides not matched to a gene: 8. Germline CDR1 and CDR2: SEHNR and FQNEAQ (reference sequence). This CDR3 has 15 residues. In DNA, the CDR3 is TGTGCCAGCAGCTCAGACAGGGCGAATCCCTACGAGCAGTACTTC. The encoded protein is CASSSDRANPYEQYF.

This clonotype was seen many times. The chain is built from TRBV6-1 and TRBJ2-7; possible D gene TRBD2, 5 bases. CDR1 is MNHNS, CDR2 SASEGT, per germline. This CDR3 contains 14 residues. Deletions cut 6 bases from V and 3 bases from J, with 15 bases between. The CDR3 reads CASSLGGEIYEQYF. CDR3 sequence (DNA): TGTGCCAGCAGCCTAGGTGGGGAGATCTACGAGCAGTACTTC.

This clonotype was counted ten times or more. The CDR3 is CASRKQGPGANVLTF. The CDR3 coding sequence is TGTGCCAGCAGGAAACAGGGCCCTGGGGCCAACGTCCTGACTTTC. The chain couples TRBV7-3 to TRBJ2-6, with D perhaps matching TRBD1 (6 bases). The CDR3 consists of 15 residues. CDR1 and CDR2 from the germline V gene are SGHTA and FQGTGA. V lost 6 bases and J 2 bases, leaving 11 bases between the germline ends.

This clonotype was counted many times. This chain uses TRBV11-3 with TRBJ2-3; tentative D call: TRBD1 (6 bases). The CDR3 sequence is 15 residues long. Per germline, CDR1 SGHNT and CDR2 YENEEA. The V end was cut by 2 bases, the J end by 2 bases, with 11 bases between. The CDR3 DNA follows: TGTGCCAGCAGCTTATCGGGGACAATCACAGATACGCAGTATTTT. Its protein product is CASSLSGTITDTQYF.

This clonotype was counted once. The rearrangement joins TRBV12-3 or TRBV12-4 to TRBJ1-1; perhaps TRBD1 as D (6 bases). Trimming removed 5 bases from V and 10 bases from J, with 20 bases in between. The CDR3 runs to 14 residues. The chain's CDR3 is CASSPEALQGRAFF. CDR3 DNA: TGTGCCAGCAGTCCAGAGGCTCTACAGGGTAGAGCTTTCTTT.

The chain uses TRBV6-2 or TRBV6-3 and TRBJ2-1; no firm D call. Germline CDR1 reads MNHEY; CDR2 reads SVGEGT. V was trimmed by 6 bases and J by 6 bases, leaving 18 bases between them. The CDR3 covers 15 residues. The CDR3 loop is CASRPGGRFVNEQFF. CDR3 nucleotides: TGTGCCAGCAGGCCAGGCGGACGGTTCGTCAATGAGCAGTTCTTC.

This clonotype was detected a few times. The V gene is TRBV18, the J gene TRBJ2-4; 7 bases are shared with TRBD2. This CDR3 spans 15 amino acids. Germline V lookup: CDR1 KGHSH, CDR2 LQKENI. V shed 4 bases, J shed 5 bases, and the junction held 8 bases outside the gene matches. The CDR3 loop reads CASSLPWAGENIQYF. CDR3 bases: TGTGCCAGCTCACTTCCTTGGGCGGGGGAAAACATTCAGTACTTC. Using reference TRBV18 and TRBJ2-4 for the parts outside the CDR3, the full variable domain is NAGVMQNPRHLVRRRGQEARLRCSPMKGHSHVYWYRQLPEEGLKFMVYLQKENIIDESGMPKERFSAEFPKEGPSILRIQQVVRGDSAAYFCASSLPWAGENIQYFGAGTRLSVL.

This clonotype was seen a few times. This sequence may be a read error, since a much larger clone differs from it by one base. This chain joins TRBV27 and TRBJ1-1, with D possibly matching TRBD1 (6 bases). The V gene's germline CDR1 is MNHEY and CDR2 SMNVEV (reference sequence). The CDR3 runs 14 residues. CDR3 DNA: TGTGCCAGCAATCTACAGGGAGGGGCCACTGAAGCTCTCTTT. As protein: CASNLQGGATEALF.

There are a few counts of this clonotype. V is TRBV12-3 or TRBV12-4 and J is TRBJ2-3; TRBD1 aligns across 9 bases. The ends lost 3 bases at V and 1 base at J; junction bases unmatched: 5. The CDR3 length is 16 residues. CDR3 bases: TGTGCCAGCAGTTTTGAACGGACAGGGGGCACAGATACGCAGTATTTT. It yields the protein CASSFERTGGTDTQYF.

This clonotype was detected many times. The CDR3 reads CASTSWGEGYGYTF. CDR3 nucleotide sequence: TGTGCCAGCACCTCTTGGGGGGAAGGCTATGGCTACACCTTC. This sequence joins TRBV6-1 and TRBJ1-2; possibly TRBD1 for D (5 bases). The length of the CDR3 is 14 residues. V gave up 7 bases and J gave up 4 bases, with 16 bases separating them. CDR1 is MNHNS, CDR2 SASEGT, per germline.

The table lists this clonotype with many counts. The chain couples TRBV28 to TRBJ1-1; TRBD1 aligns across 7 bases. CDR3 length: 14 amino acids. V lost 6 bases and J lost 1; bases outside the gene matches: 5. From germline, CDR1 is MDHEN and CDR2 SYDVKM. CDR3: CASRAGQPNTEAFF. The CDR3 DNA reads as TGTGCCAGCAGAGCGGGACAGCCGAACACTGAAGCTTTCTTT.

This clonotype was counted a few times. A read error may be the cause here, since a much bigger clone is one base away. This chain connects TRBV28 to TRBJ2-7; TRBD2 aligns across 8 bases. Germline V gene data show CDR1 as MDHEN and CDR2 as SYDVKM. The V segment lost 8 bases and the J segment 2 bases; nucleotides outside the gene matches: 11. This CDR3 is 15 amino acids long. The CDR3 DNA follows: TGTGCCAGCGGTTCCACCGGGACTAGTCCCTACGAGCAGTACTTC. Translated, it gives CASGSTGTSPYEQYF.

The sample holds many counts of this clonotype. In DNA form, the CDR3 reads TGTGCCAGCATCGAAGGTACCTTACGGAACACCATATATTTT. Its translation: CASIEGTLRNTIYF. J is TRBJ1-3 and V is TRBV6-1, with D unresolved. Germline loops: CDR1 MNHNS, CDR2 SASEGT. Trimming left V 7 bases short and J 7 bases short, with 17 bases between. This CDR3 has 14 residues.

This clonotype was picked up many times. The chain is built from TRBV19 and TRBJ2-1; D gene unclear. V was pared by 1 base and J by 0 bases, with 7 bases between. The CDR3 covers 15 residues. Germline CDR1 LNHDA, CDR2 SQIVND (reference sequence). CDR3 DNA: TGTGCCAGTAGTATAGCTAGTGGCTCCTACAATGAGCAGTTCTTC. Its protein is CASSIASGSYNEQFF.

This clonotype turned up a few times. This chain links TRBV9 with TRBJ1-1, with 8 positions matching TRBD1. Per germline, CDR1 SGDLS and CDR2 YYNGEE. The CDR3 length is 13 residues. V was pared by 2 bases and J by 8 bases, with 5 bases of the junction left unmatched. The CDR3 region is CASSVGQATEAFF. The CDR3 DNA is TGTGCCAGCAGCGTGGGACAGGCGACCGAAGCTTTCTTT.

At least ten counts were recorded for this clonotype. The rearrangement links TRBV7-3 to TRBJ2-1; D ambiguous. Per germline, CDR1 SGHTA and CDR2 FQGTGA. Trimming left V 0 bases short and J 5 bases short, with 8 bases between. CDR3 length: 14 residues. The DNA for the CDR3 is TGTGCCAGCAGCTTAACTCCCCTAGACAATGAGCAGTTCTTC. Translating it yields CASSLTPLDNEQFF. Looking up the rest from reference TRBV7-3 and TRBJ2-1 gives the full variable domain: GAGVSQTPSNKVTEKGKYVELRCDPISGHTALYWYRQSLGQGPEFLIYFQGTGAADDSGLPNDRFFAVRPEGSVSTLKIQRTERGDSAVYLCASSLTPLDNEQFFGPGTRLTVL.

This clonotype was recorded a few times. V usage is TRBV19 and J usage is TRBJ2-2; D remains ambiguous. CDR1 is LNHDA and CDR2 is SQIVND in the germline V gene (reference sequence). Trimming pared 7 bases from V and 1 base from J, leaving 13 bases between. There are 15 residues in the CDR3. CDR3 coding DNA: TGTGCCAGTACACCCCGGCTCCTGAACACCGGGGAGCTGTTTTTT. It encodes CASTPRLLNTGELFF.

There are many counts of this clonotype. This rearrangement joins TRBV11-2 to TRBJ1-1, with TRBD1 identical over 8 bases. The CDR3 spans 15 residues. From germline, CDR1 is SGHAT and CDR2 FQNNGV. With 5 bases clipped from V and 0 bases from J, the junction kept 5 bases outside the gene matches. CDR3 amino acids: CASSSRQGMNTEAFF. CDR3 coding DNA: TGTGCCAGCAGCAGTCGACAGGGGATGAACACTGAAGCTTTCTTT.

This clonotype was recorded at least ten times. The V gene is TRBV6-5, the J gene TRBJ1-1, with 7 bases lining up with TRBD1. The trim removed 4 bases at V and 5 bases at J, leaving 4 bases unmatched. The CDR3 is made up of 13 amino acids. Looked up from germline, CDR1 is MNHEY and CDR2 is SVGAGI. In DNA form, the CDR3 reads TGTGCCAGCAGTTTCGAACAGGGGACTGAAGCTTTCTTT. It codes for CASSFEQGTEAFF.

This clonotype appeared many times. The chain joins TRBV6-1 to TRBJ1-6; maybe TRBD1 (5 bases). Germline loops: CDR1 MNHNS, CDR2 SASEGT. Trimming left V 11 bases short and J 7 bases short, with 15 bases between. The CDR3 loop spans 13 amino acids. This CDR3 is CADRDGENSPLHF. CDR3 coding DNA: TGTGCCGACCGGGACGGGGAAAATTCACCCCTCCACTTT.

With regard to this clonotype: A read error may explain this, as a much larger clone is one base away. The chain carries TRBV28 and TRBJ2-5; D may match TRBD1 or TRBD2 (5 bases each). This CDR3 is built from 19 residues. Germline CDR1 and CDR2: MDHEN and SYDVKM. The V end was cut by 2 bases, the J end by 2 bases, with 24 bases between. The CDR3 spells CASSLAPGTWADSQETQYF. CDR3 nucleotides: TGTGCCAGCAGTTTAGCACCGGGAACGTGGGCAGACAGTCAAGAGACCCAGTACTTC. The whole variable domain, remainder taken from reference TRBV28 and TRBJ2-5, is DVKVTQSSRYLVKRTGEKVFLECVQDMDHENMFWYRQDPGLGLRLIYFSYDVKMKEKGDIPEGYSVSREKKERFSLILESASTNQTSMYLCASSLAPGTWADSQETQYFGPGTRLLVL.

This clonotype came up many times. The rearrangement uses TRBV12-3 or TRBV12-4 and TRBJ1-5, with 10 bases lining up with TRBD1. Trimming at V came to 5 bases and at J to 5 bases, leaving 6 bases not matched to a gene. The CDR3 length is 15 residues. CDR3 DNA: TGTGCCAGCAGTCGGACGGGACAGGGGTATCAGCCCCAGCATTTT. It translates to CASSRTGQGYQPQHF.